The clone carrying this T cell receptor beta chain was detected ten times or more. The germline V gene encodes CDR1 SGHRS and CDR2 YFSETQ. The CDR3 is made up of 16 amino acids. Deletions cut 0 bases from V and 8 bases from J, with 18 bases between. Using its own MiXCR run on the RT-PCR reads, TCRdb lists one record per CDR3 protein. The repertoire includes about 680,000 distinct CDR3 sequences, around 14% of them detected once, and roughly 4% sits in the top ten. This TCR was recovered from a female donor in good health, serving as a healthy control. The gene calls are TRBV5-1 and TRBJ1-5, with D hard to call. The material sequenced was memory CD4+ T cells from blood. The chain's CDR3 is CASSLGTLPPGEPQHF. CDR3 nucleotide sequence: TGCGCCAGCAGCTTGGGAACACTACCCCCCGGAGAGCCCCAGCATTTT. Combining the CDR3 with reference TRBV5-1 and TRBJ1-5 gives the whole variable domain KAGVTQTPRYLIKTRGQQVTLSCSPISGHRSVSWYQQTPGQGLQFLFEYFSETQRNKGNFPGRFSGRQFSNSRSEMNVSTLELGDSALYLCASSLGTLPPGEPQHFGDGTRLSIL.